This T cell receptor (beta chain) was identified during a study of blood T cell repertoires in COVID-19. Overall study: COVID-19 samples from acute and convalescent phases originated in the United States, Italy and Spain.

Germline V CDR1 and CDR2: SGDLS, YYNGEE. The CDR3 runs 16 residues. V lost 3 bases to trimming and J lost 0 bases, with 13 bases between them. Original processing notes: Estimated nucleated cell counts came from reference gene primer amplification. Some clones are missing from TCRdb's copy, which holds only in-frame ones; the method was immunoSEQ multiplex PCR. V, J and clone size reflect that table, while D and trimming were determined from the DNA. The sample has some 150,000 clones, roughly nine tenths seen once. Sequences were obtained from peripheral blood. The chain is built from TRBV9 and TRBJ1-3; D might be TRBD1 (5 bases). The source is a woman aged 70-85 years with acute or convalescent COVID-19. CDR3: CASSGTLTGSGNTIYF. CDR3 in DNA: TGTGCCAGCAGCGGTACCTTAACAGGCTCTGGAAACACCATATATTTT.